These 21 T cell receptor beta chains originate from one sample sequenced in a study of blood T cell repertoires in COVID-19. Sequencing was performed with immunoSEQ multiplex PCR; in TCRdb, only in-frame clones are kept and a portion is missing. This sample has 250,000 to 350,000 clones, with around 90% found just once. The material sequenced was PBMCs or T cells enriched from blood (not recorded which). These TCRs come from a man aged 60-69 years who had recovered from COVID-19.

The rearrangement links TRBV19 to TRBJ1-2; D is undetermined. Trimming took 5 bases from V and 7 from J, leaving 8 bases between them. Germline values: CDR1 LNHDA, CDR2 SQIVND (reference sequence). The CDR3 is 11 amino acids. The CDR3 region is CASSGGSGYTF. In DNA form, the CDR3 reads TGTGCCAGTAGTGGCGGTAGTGGCTACACCTTC.

CDR3 amino acids: CSVEDPEHTYEQYF. CDR3 in DNA: TGCAGCGTTGAAGATCCAGAACACACCTACGAGCAGTACTTC. This chain joins TRBV29-1 and TRBJ2-7; D ambiguous. Trimming took 0 bases from V and 2 from J, leaving 11 bases between them. From germline, CDR1 is SQVTM and CDR2 ANQGSEA. This CDR3 has 14 residues.

V and J are TRBV6-2 or TRBV6-3 and TRBJ2-7; 7 bases are a match to TRBD1. The trim removed 0 bases at V and 0 bases at J, leaving 5 bases unmatched. Germline V gene sequence: CDR1 MNHEY, CDR2 SVGEGT. This CDR3 has 16 residues. CDR3 residues: CASSYSKGQSSYEQYF. The DNA for the CDR3 is TGTGCCAGCAGTTACTCGAAGGGACAGAGCTCCTACGAGCAGTACTTC.

The chain combines TRBV29-1 with TRBJ1-5, with D possibly matching TRBD1 (6 bases). The CDR3 length is 13 residues. Germline V CDR1 and CDR2: SQVTM, ANQGSEA. V was pared by 3 bases and J by 4 bases, with 10 bases between. The DNA for the CDR3 is TGCAGCGTTGAGACAGGTCGGAATCAGCCCCAGCATTTT. Its translation is CSVETGRNQPQHF.

The rearrangement uses TRBV11-2 and TRBJ2-5; D is uncertain. The CDR3 contains 14 residues. Per germline, CDR1 SGHAT and CDR2 FQNNGV. V lost 3 bases and J lost 2, with 10 bases in between. The CDR3 DNA follows: TGTGCCAGCAGCTTCACTACGATTCAAGAGACCCAGTACTTC. Encoded protein: CASSFTTIQETQYF.

The chain joins TRBV30 to TRBJ1-5; the D gene is possibly TRBD1 (5 bases). Trimming pared 8 bases from V and 7 bases from J, leaving 12 bases between. The CDR3 is 11 residues long. Germline V lookup: CDR1 GTSNPN, CDR2 SVGIG (reference sequence). This CDR3 is CAGGVGQPQHF. The CDR3 DNA is TGTGCCGGAGGGGTCGGGCAGCCCCAGCATTTT. Full variable domain (outside the CDR3, taken from reference TRBV30 and TRBJ1-5): SQTIHQWPATLVQPVGSPLSLECTVEGTSNPNLYWYRQAAGRGLQLLFYSVGIGQISSEVPQNLSASRPQDRQFILSSKKLLLSDSGFYLCAGGVGQPQHFGDGTRLSIL.

The rearrangement uses TRBV11-2 and TRBJ2-1, with 9 bases fitting TRBD1. Losses at the gene ends were 5 bases for V and 6 bases for J; bases not matched to a gene: 5. Looked up from germline, CDR1 is SGHAT and CDR2 is FQNNGV. The CDR3 is 14 residues long. CDR3 sequence reads: CASSPGTGTNEQFF. In DNA, the CDR3 is TGTGCCAGCAGCCCCGGGACAGGGACCAATGAGCAGTTCTTC. Full variable domain (outside the CDR3, taken from reference TRBV11-2 and TRBJ2-1): EAGVAQSPRYKIIEKRQSVAFWCNPISGHATLYWYQQILGQGPKLLIQFQNNGVVDDSQLPKDRFSAERLKGVDSTLKIQPAKLEDSAVYLCASSPGTGTNEQFFGPGTRLTVL.

V and J are TRBV7-2 and TRBJ1-4; 9 bases line up with TRBD1. This CDR3 contains 13 residues. J was trimmed by 7 bases and V by 5 bases; bases with no gene match: 2. Germline CDR1 is SGHTA and CDR2 is FQGNSA. The CDR3 DNA follows: TGTGCCAGCAGCCGGGACAGGGCTGAAAAACTGTTTTTT. It translates to CASSRDRAEKLFF.

V and J are TRBV7-6 and TRBJ2-6, with unresolved D. CDR1 SGHVS and CDR2 FNYEAQ come from the germline V gene. The CDR3 consists of 18 residues. Trimming took off 5 bases at V and 1 base at J, with 18 bases between the two ends. The CDR3 nucleotides read TGTGCCAGCAGCCGCTTTAGTCCATCCAGGTCTGGGGCCAACGTCCTGACTTTC. It codes for CASSRFSPSRSGANVLTF.

This clone was detected a few times. V gene TRBV7-8 combines with J gene TRBJ1-5, with D perhaps TRBD1 (5 bases). V lost 0 bases and J lost 0, with 21 bases in between. Germline V CDR1 and CDR2: SGHVS, FQNEAQ. The CDR3 length is 20 residues. As DNA, the CDR3 is TGTGCCAGCAGCTTAGCCGGGGGAGGTCGGGGACGTAATAGCAATCAGCCCCAGCATTTT. This encodes CASSLAGGGRGRNSNQPQHF.

The sample holds one count of this clone. The CDR3 coding sequence is TGCGCCAGCAGCCGGGGACTAGCGGGAGGGCGGAGCTCCTACAATGAGCAGTTCTTC. Translation gives CASSRGLAGGRSSYNEQFF. The chain is built from TRBV4-1 and TRBJ2-1; 16 nucleotides line up with TRBD2. CDR3 length: 19 amino acids. Germline V gives CDR1 MGHRA, CDR2 YSYEKL. J gave up 0 bases and V 4 bases, and 6 bases lay outside the gene matches.

This sequence joins TRBV6-1 and TRBJ2-7, with 8 bases lining up with TRBD1. The CDR3 length is 17 residues. Germline V gene lookup returns CDR1 MNHNS and CDR2 SASEGT. V was clipped by 1 base and J by 4 bases; unmatched bases: 12. The CDR3 nucleotides are TGTGCCAGCAGTGAAGGGATTGGACAGGGCTTTCCGTACGAGCAGTACTTC. Translated, it gives CASSEGIGQGFPYEQYF.

The rearrangement uses TRBV27 and TRBJ1-2; D perhaps matches TRBD1 (5 bases). Per the germline V gene, CDR1 is MNHEY and CDR2 is SMNVEV (reference sequence). The CDR3 spans 15 residues. V was cut by 6 bases and J by 2 bases, with 16 bases left in between. CDR3 in amino acids: CASRPGHTDNYGYTF. Here the CDR3 DNA reads TGTGCCAGCAGACCTGGACATACTGACAACTATGGCTACACCTTC.

The rearrangement uses TRBV7-9 and TRBJ1-5; D uncertain. Germline CDR1 is SEHNR and CDR2 is FQNEAQ (reference sequence). The ends were cut back, 5 bases at V and 5 bases at J, with 7 bases in the middle. This CDR3 is 12 amino acids long. The CDR3 nucleotides read TGTGCCAGCAGCATAGGAGATCAGCCCCAGCATTTT. Residues: CASSIGDQPQHF.

The rearrangement joins TRBV6-5 to TRBJ1-6, with TRBD1 matching 7 bases. The V gene's germline CDR1 is MNHEY and CDR2 SVGAGI. The CDR3 runs 14 residues. V trimming: 9 bases; J trimming: 7 bases; junction bases outside the gene matches: 9. The CDR3 DNA follows: TGTGCCAGTCGCCGGGACAGTCCGAATTCACCCCTCCACTTT. Translation gives CASRRDSPNSPLHF.

The V and J genes are TRBV29-1 and TRBJ2-5; TRBD2 matches 10 bases. V lost 2 bases and J lost 4; bases outside the gene matches: 4. Per the germline V gene, CDR1 is SQVTM and CDR2 is ANQGSEA. The CDR3 is made up of 14 amino acids. In DNA form, the CDR3 reads TGCAGCGTTGAACGGCTAGCGGGAGTAGAGACCCAGTACTTC. Its translation: CSVERLAGVETQYF. Together with reference TRBV29-1 and TRBJ2-5, the CDR3 gives the full variable domain: SAVISQKPSRDICQRGTSLTIQCQVDSQVTMMFWYRQQPGQSLTLIATANQGSEATYESGFVIDKFPISRPNLTFSTLTVSNMSPEDSSIYLCSVERLAGVETQYFGPGTRLLVL.

This chain uses TRBV7-3 with TRBJ2-5; D not resolved. The length of the CDR3 is 13 residues. Trimming took off 5 bases at V and 4 bases at J, with 11 bases between the two ends. Germline V gene lookup returns CDR1 SGHTA and CDR2 FQGTGA. The CDR3 region is CASSQSAGETQYF. The CDR3 region has the DNA TGTGCCAGCAGCCAATCAGCAGGAGAGACCCAGTACTTC.

This clone was seen a single time. The CDR3 loop reads CASSLGLAGGQETQYF. The CDR3 region has the DNA TGCGCCAGCAGCTTGGGGCTAGCGGGAGGGCAAGAGACCCAGTACTTC. The chain employs TRBV5-1 and TRBJ2-5, with TRBD2 matching over 12 bases. Looked up from germline, CDR1 is SGHRS and CDR2 is YFSETQ. This CDR3 contains 16 residues. The trim removed 0 bases at V and 2 bases at J, leaving 2 bases unmatched.

V usage is TRBV7-9 and J usage is TRBJ1-6; D is uncertain. The V gene's germline CDR1 is SEHNR and CDR2 FQNEAQ (reference sequence). V was pared by 8 bases and J by 10 bases, with 9 bases between. The CDR3 totals 11 residues. CDR3 DNA: TGTGCCAGCGGTAGGGAGTCACCCCTCCACTTT. Residues: CASGRESPLHF.

The chain links TRBV10-3 to TRBJ1-1; D perhaps matches TRBD1 (6 bases). Trimming left V 0 bases short and J 10 bases short, with 21 bases between. CDR3 length equals 16 residues. Germline V gene lookup returns CDR1 ENHRY and CDR2 SYGVKD. Written as DNA, the CDR3 is TGTGCCATCAGTGAGTCTACAGGGTCGACAACCGGCGGAGCTTTCTTT. As protein: CAISESTGSTTGGAFF.

The genes are TRBV2 and TRBJ2-1; possible D gene TRBD2, 5 bases. CDR3 size: 15 residues. The germline gives CDR1 SNHLY, CDR2 FYNNEI. V dropped 8 bases and J dropped 2 bases, with 16 bases sitting between them. This chain's CDR3 is CASQVRDITYNEQFF. The CDR3 DNA is TGTGCCAGCCAGGTACGGGATATTACCTACAATGAGCAGTTCTTC.